A single sample is the source of the 2 T cell receptor beta chains below, sequenced in a study of cytomegalovirus exposure and HLA in healthy donors. In the PCR, 60 Vbeta and 13 Jbeta primers were used. Some clones are missing from TCRdb's copy, which holds only in-frame ones; the method was immunoSEQ multiplex PCR. The sample records about 100,000 clones, around three quarters being singletons. The sequenced sample consisted of PBMCs. The origin of the receptors is a female donor in good health and CMV-seropositive.

With regard to this clone: The same CDR3 arises from other DNA sequences in this sample as well. The rearrangement uses TRBV18 and TRBJ2-3; a possible D gene is TRBD1 (6 bases). With 3 bases removed from V and 3 bases from J, the gap between germline ends came to 7 bases. CDR1 and CDR2 from the germline V gene are KGHSH and LQKENI. The CDR3 runs 13 residues. CDR3 amino acids: CASSPTGTDTQYF. In nucleotides, the CDR3 is TGTGCCAGCTCACCGACAGGTACAGATACGCAGTATTTT. The variable domain in full, with the rest retrieved from reference TRBV18 and TRBJ2-3, is NAGVMQNPRHLVRRRGQEARLRCSPMKGHSHVYWYRQLPEEGLKFMVYLQKENIIDESGMPKERFSAEFPKEGPSILRIQQVVRGDSAAYFCASSPTGTDTQYFGPGTRLTVL.

The chain couples TRBV5-4 to TRBJ2-3; 7 nucleotides line up with TRBD1. This CDR3 comprises 15 residues. The germline V gene encodes CDR1 SGHNT and CDR2 YYREEE (reference sequence). V shed 4 bases and J 0 bases; nucleotides not matched to a gene: 5. The CDR3 protein is CASSMGQTSTDTQYF. In DNA, the CDR3 is TGTGCCAGCAGCATGGGACAGACTAGCACAGATACGCAGTATTTT.